This is a list of T cell receptor beta chains from one sample in a study of blood T cells in healthy people across ages. TCRdb fed the 5' RACE reads into MiXCR, producing one record per CDR3 protein. Of some 700,000 distinct CDR3 sequences in the sample, around 46% are singletons; the top ten hold under 25%. Sample: blood. The receptors come from a woman aged 60 to 75 in good health. CDR3s include the opening cysteine and the closing phenylalanine or tryptophan. Each record gives: V gene, J gene, clone size, D gene, CDR3 DNA, CDR3 protein. A D gene is named only where the DNA matches it firmly. Clone size appears in some rows only: once, few, many, or a class for an expanded clone.

v_call: TRBV7-2; j_call: TRBJ2-1; clone_size: NA; d_call: TRBD2; cdr3_nt: TGTGCCAGCAGCTCCACACCGGGACTAGCGGATCTACCCTACGAGCAGTTCTTC; cdr3_aa: CASSSTPGLADLPYEQFF
v_call: TRBV4-2; j_call: TRBJ2-3; clone_size: few; d_call: NA; cdr3_nt: TGTGCCAGCAGCCAAGACGGGACCACAGATACGCAGTATTTT; cdr3_aa: CASSQDGTTDTQYF
v_call: TRBV11-2; j_call: TRBJ1-1; clone_size: NA; d_call: NA; cdr3_nt: TGTGCCAGCAGCCCCGTGAGGGGAAGTAAGACTGAAGATTTCTTT; cdr3_aa: CASSPVRGSKTEDFF
v_call: TRBV12-5; j_call: TRBJ2-2; clone_size: few; d_call: NA; cdr3_nt: TGTGCTAGTGGTTTGGTAGAGTTAGGGCTAGCCGGGACCGGGGAGCTGTTTTTT; cdr3_aa: CASGLVELGLAGTGELFF
v_call: TRBV11-3; j_call: TRBJ2-1; clone_size: few; d_call: TRBD2; cdr3_nt: TGTGCCAGCAGCTCGTCTAGCGGGCGCGTCGGTGAGCAGTTCTTC; cdr3_aa: CASSSSSGRVGEQFF
v_call: TRBV15; j_call: TRBJ2-1; clone_size: NA; d_call: NA; cdr3_nt: TGTGCCACCAGCAGAGATCCGACTCACTCCGGGTGGAATGAGCAGTTCTTC; cdr3_aa: CATSRDPTHSGWNEQFF
v_call: TRBV4-2; j_call: TRBJ2-7; clone_size: NA; d_call: NA; cdr3_nt: TGTGCCAGCAGCCATCTCTACGAGCAGTACTTC; cdr3_aa: CASSHLYEQYF
v_call: TRBV12-3/TRBV12-4; j_call: TRBJ2-7; clone_size: few; d_call: NA; cdr3_nt: TGTGCCAGCAGTTTAGTCAGGGGCGAGCAGTACTTC; cdr3_aa: CASSLVRGEQYF
v_call: TRBV28; j_call: TRBJ1-6; clone_size: few; d_call: NA; cdr3_nt: TGTGCCAGCAGACGGAGTGATTCACCCCTCCACTTT; cdr3_aa: CASRRSDSPLHF
v_call: TRBV5-6; j_call: TRBJ2-5; clone_size: NA; d_call: TRBD2; cdr3_nt: TGTGCCAGCAGCTTGGTGACCAGCGGGATTCAAGAGACCCAGTACTTC; cdr3_aa: CASSLVTSGIQETQYF
v_call: TRBV5-1; j_call: TRBJ1-3; clone_size: NA; d_call: TRBD1; cdr3_nt: TGCGCCAGCAGCCTGGACAGGGGAAGAAACACCATATATTTT; cdr3_aa: CASSLDRGRNTIYF
v_call: TRBV7-3; j_call: TRBJ2-1; clone_size: NA; d_call: NA; cdr3_nt: TGTGCCAGCAGCCCCCGGTCTGGGGCGGCGGACCAAGAGACCCAGTTCTTC; cdr3_aa: CASSPRSGAADQETQFF
v_call: TRBV6-5; j_call: TRBJ2-3; clone_size: few; d_call: TRBD2; cdr3_nt: TGTGCCAGCAGTTTTAGCGGGGGCGTCACAGATACGCAGTATTTT; cdr3_aa: CASSFSGGVTDTQYF
v_call: TRBV2; j_call: TRBJ1-5; clone_size: few; d_call: TRBD1; cdr3_nt: TGTGCCAGCAGTGAAGGACAGGGTTCTCAGCCCCAGCATTTT; cdr3_aa: CASSEGQGSQPQHF
v_call: TRBV12-3/TRBV12-4; j_call: TRBJ2-1; clone_size: few; d_call: NA; cdr3_nt: TGTGCCAGCAGTTTCGGGCTAGAGCACAATGAGCAGTTCTTC; cdr3_aa: CASSFGLEHNEQFF
v_call: TRBV28; j_call: TRBJ2-7; clone_size: NA; d_call: TRBD1; cdr3_nt: TGTGCCAGCGGTTCCGGACAGGCGAACTACGAGCAGTACTTC; cdr3_aa: CASGSGQANYEQYF
v_call: TRBV7-9; j_call: TRBJ2-7; clone_size: many; d_call: NA; cdr3_nt: TGTGCCAGCAGCTGGGGAGACTTGCGACCCTACGAGCAGTACTTC; cdr3_aa: CASSWGDLRPYEQYF
v_call: TRBV7-6; j_call: TRBJ1-2; clone_size: NA; d_call: TRBD1; cdr3_nt: TGTGCCAGCAGCCCCCGGGACAGGGAGGGCTACACCTTC; cdr3_aa: CASSPRDREGYTF
v_call: TRBV4-1; j_call: TRBJ2-3; clone_size: NA; d_call: NA; cdr3_nt: TGCGCCAGCAGCCAACCTCACCTCGCTCACACAGATACGCAGTATTTT; cdr3_aa: CASSQPHLAHTDTQYF
v_call: TRBV29-1; j_call: TRBJ1-2; clone_size: NA; d_call: NA; cdr3_nt: TGCAGCGTTGTTACAGGAGACTATGGCTACACCTTC; cdr3_aa: CSVVTGDYGYTF
v_call: TRBV20-1; j_call: TRBJ2-2; clone_size: few; d_call: NA; cdr3_nt: TGCAGTGCTAGAGATAAACATCCCGGGGAGCTGTTTTTT; cdr3_aa: CSARDKHPGELFF
v_call: TRBV5-4; j_call: TRBJ2-5; clone_size: many; d_call: TRBD2; cdr3_nt: TGTGCCAGCAGCTACCGGACTAGCGGGGACGAGACCCAGTACTTC; cdr3_aa: CASSYRTSGDETQYF
v_call: TRBV11-2; j_call: TRBJ2-2; clone_size: few; d_call: NA; cdr3_nt: TGTGCCAGCAGATACTTCTACACCGGGGAGCTGTTTTTT; cdr3_aa: CASRYFYTGELFF
v_call: TRBV30; j_call: TRBJ2-5; clone_size: NA; d_call: TRBD2; cdr3_nt: TGTGCCTGGAGTACTCCCCGCCTAGCGGGGGAAGAGACCCAGTACTTC; cdr3_aa: CAWSTPRLAGEETQYF
v_call: TRBV4-2; j_call: TRBJ1-1; clone_size: NA; d_call: NA; cdr3_nt: TGTGCCAGCAGCCAAGAAGTGGAGAGACGAGCTTTCTTT; cdr3_aa: CASSQEVERRAFF
v_call: TRBV6-2/TRBV6-3; j_call: TRBJ2-1; clone_size: few; d_call: NA; cdr3_nt: TGTGCCAGCAGTTACTCGAGTCGACTATTGAATGAGCAGTTCTTC; cdr3_aa: CASSYSSRLLNEQFF
v_call: TRBV29-1; j_call: TRBJ2-1; clone_size: many; d_call: NA; cdr3_nt: TGCAGCGTTGAAGTTGGTGCTGGAGATTCCCATGAGCAGTTCTTC; cdr3_aa: CSVEVGAGDSHEQFF
v_call: TRBV3-1; j_call: TRBJ1-4; clone_size: few; d_call: TRBD1; cdr3_nt: TGTGCCAGCTCCGCAACGACAGGGCCTAATGAAAAACTGTTTTTT; cdr3_aa: CASSATTGPNEKLFF
v_call: TRBV5-1; j_call: TRBJ2-5; clone_size: many; d_call: NA; cdr3_nt: TGCGCCAGCAGCAAAGAAGAGACCCAGTACTTC; cdr3_aa: CASSKEETQYF
v_call: TRBV20-1; j_call: TRBJ2-3; clone_size: NA; d_call: TRBD1; cdr3_nt: TGCAGTGCTAGAGAGGGTACCGGGACAGGGGGCACAGATACGCAGTATTTT; cdr3_aa: CSAREGTGTGGTDTQYF
v_call: TRBV7-2; j_call: TRBJ2-7; clone_size: many; d_call: TRBD1; cdr3_nt: TGTGCCAGCAGCGATGGGACAGGAACCTACGAGCAGTACTTC; cdr3_aa: CASSDGTGTYEQYF
v_call: TRBV18; j_call: TRBJ2-5; clone_size: NA; d_call: NA; cdr3_nt: TGTGCCAGCTCACCCTCCCGAGCGGACCACGAGACCCAGTACTTC; cdr3_aa: CASSPSRADHETQYF
v_call: TRBV6-1; j_call: TRBJ1-6; clone_size: NA; d_call: TRBD1; cdr3_nt: TGTGCCAGCAGTGAAACGGGACAGCCGAGCTCCTATAATTCACCCCTCCACTTT; cdr3_aa: CASSETGQPSSYNSPLHF
v_call: TRBV12-3/TRBV12-4; j_call: TRBJ2-2; clone_size: NA; d_call: TRBD2; cdr3_nt: TGTGCCAGCAGTTTAGGACTAGCGGGGGGCAGTAACACCGGGGAGCTGTTTTTT; cdr3_aa: CASSLGLAGGSNTGELFF